The source of this T cell receptor (beta chain) is a study of blood T cell repertoires in COVID-19. Background on the study: From T cells, B-cell-depleted T cells, or PBMCs came the material, which was cDNA or gDNA.

Study processing details: By means of reference gene primer amplification, nucleated cell counts were estimated. The data were produced by immunoSEQ multiplex PCR, yet TCRdb's version contains in-frame clones alone and is incomplete. The D gene and trimming were derived from the DNA, and the V and J assignments and clone size from that table. The sample has a few hundred thousand clones, approximately 85% seen once. The sequenced sample consisted of peripheral blood. This TCR derives from a woman in her seventies with acute or convalescent COVID-19.

The CDR3: CASSFPGLSGYTF. As DNA, the CDR3 is TGTGCCAGCAGCTTCCCAGGTCTTTCTGGCTACACCTTC. The V gene is TRBV5-6, the J gene TRBJ1-2, with D uncertain. Germline-derived CDR1 and CDR2 are SGHDT and YYEEEE. Trimming removed 2 bases at V and 7 bases at J, with 12 bases between. This CDR3 contains 13 residues. The full variable domain, its missing parts supplied by reference TRBV5-6 and TRBJ1-2, is DAGVTQSPTHLIKTRGQQVTLRCSPKSGHDTVSWYQQALGQGPQFIFQYYEEEERQRGNFPDRFSGHQFPNYSSELNVNALLLGDSALYLCASSFPGLSGYTFGSGTRLTVV.